The TCR beta chain described here comes from a study of blood T cell repertoires in COVID-19. The V end lost 4 bases, the J end lost 5 bases, and 22 bases lay between the germline ends. CDR3 length: 17 residues. CDR1 is SGHNT and CDR2 is YYREEE in the germline V gene (reference sequence). Sequenced by immunoSEQ multiplex PCR; TCRdb stores in-frame clones only, minus some. The table includes around 170,000 clones, 86% detected once. The sequence came from a woman in her 30s who had recovered from COVID-19. The chain recombines TRBV5-4 with TRBJ2-1, with D possibly matching TRBD2 (6 bases). Sequencing input: PBMCs or T cells enriched from blood (not recorded which). The CDR3 DNA follows: TGTGCCAGCAGCCCTTTACCCGGGGGTGGGGGACACAATGAGCAGTTCTTC. Protein sequence: CASSPLPGGGGHNEQFF. Full variable domain (missing parts from reference TRBV5-4 and TRBJ2-1): ETGVTQSPTHLIKTRGQQVTLRCSSQSGHNTVSWYQQALGQGPQFIFQYYREEENGRGNFPPRFSGLQFPNYSSELNVNALELDDSALYLCASSPLPGGGGHNEQFFGPGTRLTVL.